The 31 T cell receptor beta chains in this list originate from one sample, sequenced in a study of CD8 T cells in Susac syndrome. Random hexamers served to reverse transcribe roughly 0.5 to 1 ug RNA. TCRdb fed the immunoSEQ multiplex PCR reads into MiXCR, producing one record per CDR3 protein. The sample includes 70,000 or so distinct CDR3 sequences, 95% of them seen just once. Material: CD8+ T cells from PBMCs. The receptors shown here come from a human donor in good health.

The chain joins TRBV11-2 to TRBJ1-4; TRBD1 might be the D (5 bases). CDR1 is SGHAT and CDR2 is FQNNGV in the germline V gene. Trimming cost V 3 bases and J 8 bases, with 13 bases left between them. The CDR3 contains 14 residues. In DNA form, the CDR3 reads TGTGCCAGCAGCTTGTGGCATGGGGACGAAAAACTGTTTTTT. As protein: CASSLWHGDEKLFF.

The CDR3 coding sequence is TGTGCCAGCAGCTTAAGGCAGGGAAATCAGCCCCAGCATTTT. Its translation is CASSLRQGNQPQHF. The chain joins TRBV13 to TRBJ1-5; tentative D call: TRBD1 (5 bases). The CDR3 has 14 amino acids. Trimming shortened V by 2 bases and J by 4 bases, and 9 bases separated the two germline ends. The germline V gene encodes CDR1 PRHDT and CDR2 FYEKMQ (reference sequence).

The chain joins TRBV4-1 to TRBJ1-1; D not resolved. This CDR3 is 15 amino acids long. Germline-derived CDR1 and CDR2 are MGHRA and YSYEKL. The V end was cut by 1 base, the J end by 0 bases, with 9 bases between. The CDR3 loop reads CASSQGLSLNTEAFF. CDR3 DNA sequence: TGCGCCAGCAGCCAAGGCCTCTCCCTGAACACTGAAGCTTTCTTT.

V is TRBV27 and J is TRBJ2-3; 11 bases map to TRBD2. The CDR3 has 16 amino acids. Trimming at V came to 1 base and at J to 6 bases, leaving 6 bases not matched to a gene. Germline values: CDR1 MNHEY, CDR2 SMNVEV (reference sequence). The CDR3 DNA reads TGTGCCAGCAGTTTATTAGCGGGGGGGCCCGTCGATACGCAGTATTTT. Amino acid sequence: CASSLLAGGPVDTQYF.

The V call is TRBV12-3 or TRBV12-4, the J call TRBJ2-3; D gene ambiguous. Trimming stripped 8 bases from V and 5 bases from J, with 14 bases between. CDR3 length equals 13 residues. The DNA for the CDR3 is TGTGCCAGCTTGGGTCTCAGGATAGATACGCAGTATTTT. Translation: CASLGLRIDTQYF.

This clonotype was seen just once. The chain carries TRBV25-1 and TRBJ2-1; tentatively, D is TRBD1 (5 bases). V was shortened by 3 bases and J by 9 bases, with 18 bases between the two germline ends. The CDR3 is 15 residues long. The germline V gene has CDR1 MGHDK and CDR2 SYGVNS. The CDR3 DNA reads TGTGCCAGCAGTGACCCCCCCGGCAGGGAAAGTGAGCAGTTCTTC. It is translated as CASSDPPGRESEQFF.

V gene TRBV23-1 combines with J gene TRBJ1-6; tentatively, D is TRBD1 (5 bases). TRBV23-1 is annotated as an ORF whose role is uncertain. The CDR3 has 17 residues. The germline V and J ends were trimmed by 4 bases and 6 bases, with 19 bases remaining between them. CDR3: CASSRTGTPDGNSPLHF. For the CDR3, the DNA is TGCGCCAGCAGTCGGACCGGGACTCCGGATGGTAATTCACCCCTCCACTTT.

The chain joins TRBV9 to TRBJ2-5; 10 positions agree with TRBD2. This CDR3 contains 16 residues. Germline trimming cut 1 base from V and 3 bases from J; bases unmatched to any gene: 6. Germline V gives CDR1 SGDLS, CDR2 YYNGEE. The CDR3 spells CASSVPASGGEETQYF. The CDR3 DNA is TGTGCCAGCAGCGTACCGGCTAGCGGGGGTGAAGAGACCCAGTACTTC.

The rearrangement links TRBV4-1 to TRBJ1-6, with D possibly TRBD1 on 5 matching bases. CDR1 is MGHRA and CDR2 is YSYEKL in the germline V gene. This CDR3 spans 16 amino acids. V shed 5 bases and J shed 7 bases, with 18 bases lying between them. DNA for the CDR3: TGCGCCAGCAGCTCCGGGCAGGGAGAGTGGAATTCACCCCTCCACTTT. Encoded protein: CASSSGQGEWNSPLHF.

The chain has TRBV7-9 and TRBJ2-7, with 10 bases lining up with TRBD2. The germline V gene has CDR1 SEHNR and CDR2 FQNEAQ (reference sequence). J was trimmed by 5 bases and V by 4 bases; bases with no gene match: 11. CDR3 size: 16 residues. The CDR3 coding sequence is TGTGCCAGCAGCTCACACGGGACTAGCGAGGTCGACGAGCAGTACTTC. Its translation: CASSSHGTSEVDEQYF.

This chain joins TRBV14 and TRBJ1-2; D possibly corresponds to TRBD1 (6 bases). The V end lost 5 bases, the J end lost 10 bases, and 17 bases lay between the germline ends. The length of the CDR3 is 13 residues. Germline CDR1 is SGHDN and CDR2 is FVKESK. The CDR3 sequence is CASSVARGADYTF. The CDR3 DNA is TGTGCCAGCAGCGTAGCCAGGGGAGCCGACTACACCTTC.

This chain's CDR3 is CSGTTGHPMQKLFF. CDR3 nucleotide sequence: TGCAGCGGGACGACGGGACACCCAATGCAGAAACTGTTTTTT. J is TRBJ1-4 and V is TRBV29-1, with a weak D call TRBD1 (6 bases). Deletions cut 7 bases from V and 11 bases from J, with 23 bases between. The CDR3 has 14 residues. Germline V lookup: CDR1 SQVTM, CDR2 ANQGSEA.

This rearrangement joins TRBV12-3 or TRBV12-4 to TRBJ1-2; D may be TRBD1 (5 bases). The CDR3 totals 14 residues. V was trimmed by 5 bases and J by 2 bases, leaving 12 bases between them. The DNA of the CDR3 is TGTGCCAGCAGTACGACAGTGAGCAACTATGGCTACACCTTC. This sequence encodes CASSTTVSNYGYTF.

This clonotype appeared once. V gene TRBV3-1 combines with J gene TRBJ1-1; no reliable D call. Germline V gives CDR1 LGHDT, CDR2 YNNKEL (reference sequence). The length of the CDR3 is 14 residues. Trimming pared 5 bases from V and 6 bases from J, leaving 16 bases between. The CDR3 nucleotides read TGTGCCAGCAGCAAGAGGGAGGTGTTACCTGAAGCTTTCTTT. Translated, it gives CASSKREVLPEAFF.

The chain carries TRBV12-3 or TRBV12-4 and TRBJ2-5; D is possibly TRBD1 or TRBD2 (5 bases each). This CDR3 has 15 residues. Trimming took 6 bases from V and 2 from J, leaving 16 bases between them. In DNA form, the CDR3 reads TGTGCCAGCAGAGGGCCGGGACCCAAACAAGAGACCCAGTACTTC. The encoded protein is CASRGPGPKQETQYF.

CDR3 loop: CASSFSTGLDNEQFF. The CDR3 DNA sequence: TGTGCCAGCAGCTTTTCGACAGGGTTGGACAATGAGCAGTTCTTC. This chain links TRBV13 with TRBJ2-1, with 7 bases that match TRBD1. CDR1 is PRHDT and CDR2 is FYEKMQ in the germline V gene (reference sequence). The V segment lost 3 bases and the J segment 5 bases; nucleotides outside the gene matches: 7. This CDR3 is 15 amino acids long.

V usage is TRBV7-9 and J usage is TRBJ1-1; D is uncertain. The CDR3 extends over 15 amino acids. Per germline, CDR1 SEHNR and CDR2 FQNEAQ (reference sequence). V dropped 2 bases and J dropped 2 bases, with 12 bases sitting between them. Written as DNA, the CDR3 is TGTGCCAGCAGCTTAACCCCGGCAGGAAACACTGAAGCTTTCTTT. Amino acids: CASSLTPAGNTEAFF.

This CDR3 reads CASSSRTGDSSYEQYV. The CDR3 bases are TGTGCCAGCAGTTCCCGGACAGGGGATAGCTCCTACGAGCAGTACGTC. The V gene is TRBV28, the J gene TRBJ2-7; TRBD1 agrees at 9 bases. This CDR3 has 16 residues. In germline, CDR1 is MDHEN, CDR2 SYDVKM. J lost 0 bases, V lost 4 bases, and 7 bases had no gene match.

V usage is TRBV4-1 and J usage is TRBJ2-3, with 10 bases that match TRBD1. Germline trimming cut 4 bases from V and 4 bases from J; bases unmatched to any gene: 8. Germline V lookup: CDR1 MGHRA, CDR2 YSYEKL. This CDR3 has 16 residues. As DNA, the CDR3 is TGCGCCAGCAGCCTCCACCGGGACAGGGGCGCAGATACGCAGTATTTT. Amino acids: CASSLHRDRGADTQYF.

This chain uses TRBV27 with TRBJ2-7; D unresolved. CDR1 MNHEY and CDR2 SMNVEV come from the germline V gene (reference sequence). This CDR3 spans 14 amino acids. V was cut by 5 bases and J by 4 bases, with 15 bases left in between. The CDR3 nucleotides read TGTGCCAGCAGTCAAACACTCCGCCGGTACGAGCAGTACTTC. It encodes CASSQTLRRYEQYF.

CDR3 residues: CASRSPGADQPQHF. CDR3 nucleotides: TGTGCCAGCAGGTCCCCGGGGGCGGATCAGCCCCAGCATTTT. The gene calls are TRBV28 and TRBJ1-5, with a possible D match to TRBD1 (6 bases). The CDR3 extends over 14 amino acids. Germline V CDR1 and CDR2: MDHEN, SYDVKM. Trimming left V 6 bases short and J 5 bases short, with 14 bases between.

The chain uses TRBV23-1 and TRBJ1-6; TRBD1 might be the D (6 bases). TRBV23-1 carries the ORF label, with uncertain function. CDR3 size: 17 residues. Trimming left V 3 bases short and J 14 bases short, with 26 bases between. CDR3 protein: CASSQRPWTATGWTLHF. In nucleotides, the CDR3 is TGCGCCAGCAGTCAGCGTCCTTGGACAGCTACCGGTTGGACCCTCCACTTT.

This clonotype was counted a single time. The rearrangement joins TRBV5-1 to TRBJ2-3; 7 positions agree with TRBD2. Germline V lookup: CDR1 SGHRS, CDR2 YFSETQ. The CDR3 totals 15 residues. Trimming took 2 bases from V and 2 from J; bases not matched to a gene: 5. CDR3 nucleotides: TGCGCCAGCAGCTTCCGGCGGGGGTTCACAGATACGCAGTATTTT. As protein: CASSFRRGFTDTQYF.

This clonotype was detected once. The CDR3, as DNA: TGCGCCAGCAGCCAAGATTTGCGGGGGGGTGGAACGCAGTATTTT. This encodes CASSQDLRGGGTQYF. The chain carries TRBV4-3 and TRBJ2-3, with 9 bases matching TRBD2. From germline, CDR1 is LGHNA and CDR2 YSLEER. With V trimmed by 0 bases and J by 9 bases, 7 bases remained unmatched. The CDR3 runs 15 residues.

The gene calls are TRBV28 and TRBJ1-5; no definite D call. Per germline, CDR1 MDHEN and CDR2 SYDVKM. Between the trimmed V and J ends, which lost 7 bases and 7 bases, there was a span of 11 bases. The CDR3 length is 12 residues. For the CDR3, the DNA is TGTGCCAGCACCCCGGTAGGGCAGCCCCAGCATTTT. This sequence encodes CASTPVGQPQHF.

This chain links TRBV28 with TRBJ2-7; D unresolved. CDR3 length: 15 residues. Looked up from germline, CDR1 is MDHEN and CDR2 is SYDVKM. V shed 3 bases and J shed 4 bases, with 16 bases lying between them. The CDR3 nucleotides are TGTGCCAGCAGTTTCGGCTTGTTGGGCACTTACGAGCAGTACTTC. Translated, it gives CASSFGLLGTYEQYF.

The CDR3 DNA is TGCAGTGCTCGAAGGCAGGGCGCCTACGAGCAGTACTTC. Amino acid sequence: CSARRQGAYEQYF. V and J are TRBV20-1 and TRBJ2-7; TRBD1 is a possible D gene (5 bases). Germline lookup yields CDR1 DFQATT and CDR2 SNEGSKA (reference sequence). The CDR3 runs to 13 residues. The ends were cut back, 5 bases at V and 2 bases at J, with 13 bases in the middle.

This clonotype was observed once. CDR3 amino acids: CASSTGTTYNEQFF. The CDR3 DNA reads as TGTGCCAGTAGTACCGGGACTACCTACAATGAGCAGTTCTTC. The chain combines TRBV19 with TRBJ2-1; TRBD2 aligns across 7 bases. CDR1 is LNHDA, CDR2 SQIVND, per germline (reference sequence). Trimming cost V 4 bases and J 2 bases; bases outside gene matches: 2. This CDR3 comprises 14 residues.

The chain recombines TRBV9 with TRBJ1-1; TRBD1 is a possible D gene (5 bases). Germline-derived CDR1 and CDR2 are SGDLS and YYNGEE. Trimming left V 0 bases short and J 1 base short, with 10 bases between. The CDR3 runs 15 residues. The CDR3 DNA follows: TGTGCCAGCAGCGTAGGGGCAGGGAGGAACACTGAAGCTTTCTTT. Amino acids: CASSVGAGRNTEAFF.

The J gene is TRBJ2-3, the V gene TRBV4-1; the D gene is possibly TRBD2 (6 bases). Deletions cut 2 bases from V and 4 bases from J, with 16 bases between. The CDR3 is 16 amino acids. Germline CDR1 is MGHRA and CDR2 is YSYEKL. CDR3: CASSQKGTPDADTQYF. CDR3 nucleotides: TGCGCCAGCAGCCAAAAGGGGACTCCCGACGCAGATACGCAGTATTTT.

The chain has TRBV5-6 and TRBJ1-4; TRBD1 is a possible D gene (5 bases). The CDR3 spans 14 residues. V dropped 4 bases and J dropped 4 bases, with 11 bases sitting between them. The V gene's germline CDR1 is SGHDT and CDR2 YYEEEE. The CDR3 region has the DNA TGTGCCAGCAGCCGTCTACAGGATAATGAAAAACTGTTTTTT. It translates to CASSRLQDNEKLFF.